This TCR beta chain was documented in a study of cytomegalovirus exposure and HLA in healthy donors. The study ran its PCR with 60 Vbeta and 13 Jbeta primers. Assay used: immunoSEQ multiplex PCR; TCRdb lists only in-frame clones, some missing. The data contain approximately 140,000 clones, roughly 63% of them singletons. General study findings and limits: Specific recognition of CMV antigens was confirmed in vitro for three chains (all CMV-associated). Cytomegalovirus association was assigned to approximately 160 TCR beta chains.

The V end was cut by 2 bases, the J end by 3 bases, with 10 bases between. The CDR3 has 14 amino acids. CDR1 is MNHEY, CDR2 SMNVEV, per germline (reference sequence). A word on this clone: Its antigen remains unknown.

This chain uses TRBV27 with TRBJ1-2; tentatively, D is TRBD1 (6 bases). Sequencing was carried out using PBMCs. The receptor's source is a woman between 55 and 75 years old in good health and CMV-seropositive. CDR3 loop: CASSLGQGYYGYTF. CDR3 nucleotide sequence: TGTGCCAGCAGTTTAGGGCAGGGGTACTATGGCTACACCTTC.